The rows below give T cell receptor beta chains drawn from one sample of a study of cytomegalovirus exposure and HLA in healthy donors. Sequencing used immunoSEQ multiplex PCR; TCRdb keeps in-frame clones, though not all of them. This table holds about 140,000 clones, about 85% found once. The sample taken for sequencing was PBMCs. All receptors come from a female donor in good health and CMV-seronegative. Each CDR3 is given with its conserved first and last residue. Fields, in order: D gene, J gene, clone size, V gene, CDR3 protein, CDR3 DNA. D genes are given only for firm matches. A row's size may be missing; if present it is once, few, many or a size class.

NA TRBJ2-7 NA TRBV10-1 CASRDRERTYEQYF TGCGCCAGCAGGGACAGAGAACGGACCTACGAGCAGTACTTC
TRBD1 TRBJ1-2 NA TRBV29-1 CSAEDRVGLDYTF TGCAGCGCCGAGGACAGGGTGGGTCTTGACTACACCTTC
NA TRBJ2-7 NA TRBV19 CASSFLGLQGPMGEQYF TGTGCCAGTAGTTTTCTGGGCCTGCAGGGGCCGATGGGGGAGCAGTACTTC
TRBD1 TRBJ1-5 NA TRBV2 CASSADRVGQPQHF TGTGCCAGCAGCGCCGACAGGGTGGGTCAGCCCCAGCATTTT
TRBD2 TRBJ2-3 NA TRBV29-1 CSAAGGDSDTQYF TGCAGCGCAGCGGGAGGGGACTCAGATACGCAGTATTTT
NA TRBJ2-1 NA TRBV28 CASSSPTQYNEQFF TGTGCCAGCAGTAGCCCGACACAGTACAATGAGCAGTTCTTC
NA TRBJ2-1 NA TRBV29-1 CSAWSRGASNEQFF TGCAGCGCCTGGTCGCGAGGAGCGAGCAATGAGCAGTTCTTC
NA TRBJ2-5 NA TRBV19 CASRGPTDTYF TGTGCCAGTAGGGGTCCGACAGACACGTACTTC
NA TRBJ1-1 few TRBV6-5 CASALYPRATEAFF TGTGCCAGCGCCCTCTACCCCAGGGCCACTGAAGCTTTCTTT
TRBD1 TRBJ1-2 NA TRBV7-2 CASSLAGTGGPYGYTF TGTGCCAGCAGCTTAGCGGGTACAGGGGGGCCCTATGGCTACACCTTC
TRBD2 TRBJ2-1 NA TRBV5-6 CASSLLTSGKQFF TGTGCCAGCAGCTTATTGACTAGCGGGAAACAGTTCTTC
NA TRBJ2-3 NA TRBV30 CAWSVRGGTQYF TGTGCCTGGAGTGTTCGGGGAGGAACGCAGTATTTT
NA TRBJ2-7 NA TRBV5-4 CASSPERRPYEQYF TGTGCCAGCAGCCCGGAGCGGCGTCCCTACGAGCAGTACTTC
NA TRBJ1-1 NA TRBV5-1 CASSLLQGTEAFF TGCGCCAGCAGCCTACTACAGGGCACTGAAGCTTTCTTT
NA TRBJ1-1 once TRBV7-3 CASSSEAFF TGTGCCAGCAGCTCGGAAGCTTTCTTT
TRBD1 TRBJ2-7 few TRBV6-5 CASSYGDRVDEQYF TGTGCCAGCAGTTACGGGGACAGGGTAGACGAGCAGTACTTC
TRBD2 TRBJ2-5 NA TRBV5-1 CASSLATGGAETQYF TGCGCCAGCAGCTTGGCGACGGGAGGGGCAGAGACCCAGTACTTC
NA TRBJ1-5 NA TRBV2 CATSGESNQPQHF TGTGCCACATCGGGGGAAAGCAATCAGCCCCAGCATTTT
TRBD2 TRBJ2-1 NA TRBV7-2 CASSHTSGHYNEQFF TGTGCCAGCAGCCACACTAGCGGGCATTACAATGAGCAGTTCTTC
TRBD2 TRBJ2-1 NA TRBV4-3 CASSRMSGRPYNEQFF TGCGCCAGCAGCCGGATGAGCGGGAGACCCTACAATGAGCAGTTCTTC
TRBD1 TRBJ1-2 NA TRBV9 CASSVRSGGGYGYTF TGTGCCAGCAGCGTACGATCAGGGGGTGGCTATGGCTACACCTTC
TRBD1 TRBJ2-5 NA TRBV29-1 CSVNAGTGVGETQYF TGCAGCGTCAACGCCGGGACAGGGGTGGGCGAGACCCAGTACTTC
NA TRBJ2-7 NA TRBV4-3 CASSQEQTTYEQYF TGCGCCAGCAGCCAAGAACAGACAACCTACGAGCAGTACTTC
NA TRBJ1-2 NA TRBV12-5 CASGLGRVVNYGYTF TGTGCTAGTGGTTTGGGCAGGGTGGTGAACTATGGCTACACCTTC
NA TRBJ2-3 NA TRBV5-8 CASSLAWTSTDTQYF TGTGCCAGCAGCTTGGCGTGGACTAGCACAGATACGCAGTATTTT
NA TRBJ2-2 NA TRBV2 CASSEDLAGRGELFF TGTGCCAGCAGTGAAGACCTTGCGGGGAGGGGGGAGCTGTTTTTT
NA TRBJ1-2 NA TRBV20-1 CSAKGVYGYTF TGCAGTGCTAAAGGAGTCTATGGCTACACCTTC
NA TRBJ2-7 NA TRBV19 CASSKTSQGKYEQYF TGTGCCAGTAGTAAGACTTCGCAGGGGAAGTACGAGCAGTACTTC
TRBD1 TRBJ2-1 NA TRBV5-5 CASSLRTGRWFF TGTGCCAGCAGCTTAAGGACAGGGCGGTGGTTCTTC
NA TRBJ1-5 NA TRBV15 CATSRDYGGGQPQHF TGTGCCACCAGCAGAGATTACGGTGGTGGTCAGCCCCAGCATTTT
TRBD2 TRBJ2-3 once TRBV11-3 CASSLGLAGASTDTQYF TGTGCCAGCAGCCTCGGACTAGCGGGAGCAAGCACAGATACGCAGTATTTT
TRBD1 TRBJ2-1 NA TRBV15 CATSSYRGSYNEQFF TGTGCCACCAGCAGCTACAGGGGTTCCTACAATGAGCAGTTCTTC
NA TRBJ2-5 NA TRBV2 CASSPRRGQRETQYF TGTGCCAGCAGTCCCCGTCGCGGGCAAAGGGAGACCCAGTACTTC
NA TRBJ2-5 NA TRBV4-3 CAGSESRLSGGETQYF TGCGCCGGCAGCGAAAGCCGCCTATCTGGCGGGGAGACCCAGTACTTC
TRBD2 TRBJ2-3 NA TRBV7-2 CASSLVRLAADTQYF TGTGCCAGCAGCTTAGTGCGACTAGCTGCAGATACGCAGTATTTT
TRBD2 TRBJ2-3 NA TRBV5-1 CASSLITGGLDTQYF TGCGCCAGCAGCTTGATCACGGGAGGACTTGATACGCAGTATTTT
TRBD1 TRBJ1-5 NA TRBV28 CASSPDRAHQPQHF TGTGCCAGCAGCCCGGACAGGGCTCATCAGCCCCAGCATTTT
NA TRBJ2-7 once TRBV28 CASSLSQGRYEQYF TGTGCCAGCAGTTTATCCCAGGGGAGATACGAGCAGTACTTC
TRBD2 TRBJ2-1 once TRBV19 CASSRGENSYNEQFF TGTGCCAGTAGTCGGGGGGAGAACTCCTACAATGAGCAGTTCTTC
TRBD1 TRBJ2-1 NA TRBV10-1 CASGDRGNNEQFF TGCGCCAGCGGGGACAGGGGGAACAATGAGCAGTTCTTC
NA TRBJ2-7 NA TRBV30 CAWSRGEQYF TGTGCCTGGAGTAGGGGCGAGCAGTACTTC
TRBD1 TRBJ2-1 few TRBV13 CASSLGQGGYNEQFF TGTGCCAGCAGCTTAGGACAGGGGGGATACAATGAGCAGTTCTTC
NA TRBJ2-1 NA TRBV5-6 CASSFVASSYNEQFF TGTGCCAGCAGCTTCGTTGCGAGCTCCTACAATGAGCAGTTCTTC
NA TRBJ1-5 NA TRBV7-8 CASSPGEGPQHF TGTGCCAGCAGCCCTGGGGAGGGGCCCCAGCATTTT
NA TRBJ2-7 NA TRBV6-6 CASSSRHLSYEQYF TGTGCCAGCAGTTCCCGACATCTCTCCTACGAGCAGTACTTC
NA TRBJ1-1 NA TRBV19 CASSRAQGSAEAFF TGTGCCAGTAGTAGGGCCCAGGGGAGCGCTGAAGCTTTCTTT
TRBD1 TRBJ2-7 once TRBV7-9 CASATGGTSYEQYF TGTGCCAGCGCTACAGGGGGGACCTCCTACGAGCAGTACTTC
NA TRBJ2-2 NA TRBV7-9 CASSLTNRESGELFF TGTGCCAGCAGCTTGACGAACAGGGAATCCGGGGAGCTGTTTTTT
NA TRBJ2-7 NA TRBV5-6 CASSLAGKRGYEQYF TGTGCCAGCAGCTTGGCAGGAAAACGGGGCTACGAGCAGTACTTC